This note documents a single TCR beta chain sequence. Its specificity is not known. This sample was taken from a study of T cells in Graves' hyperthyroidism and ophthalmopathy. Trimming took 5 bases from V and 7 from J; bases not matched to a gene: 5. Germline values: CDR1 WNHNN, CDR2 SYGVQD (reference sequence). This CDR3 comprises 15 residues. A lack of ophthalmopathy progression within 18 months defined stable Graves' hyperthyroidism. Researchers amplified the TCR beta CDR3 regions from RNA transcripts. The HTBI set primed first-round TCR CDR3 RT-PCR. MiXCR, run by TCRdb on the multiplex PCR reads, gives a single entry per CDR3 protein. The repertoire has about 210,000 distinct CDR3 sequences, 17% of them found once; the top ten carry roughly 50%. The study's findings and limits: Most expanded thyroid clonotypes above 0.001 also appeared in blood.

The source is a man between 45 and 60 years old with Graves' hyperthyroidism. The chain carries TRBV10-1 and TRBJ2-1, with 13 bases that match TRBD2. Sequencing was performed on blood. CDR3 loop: CASSTSGRAHNEQFF. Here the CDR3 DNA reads TGCGCCAGCAGTACTAGCGGGAGGGCCCATAATGAGCAGTTCTTC.